This is a list of T cell receptor beta chains from one sample in a study of blood T cell repertoires in COVID-19. TCRdb keeps only in-frame clones here, not all; method: immunoSEQ multiplex PCR. The repertoire holds 110,000 or so clones, 80% to 90% seen once, with 3% to 4% in the top ten. Sample: peripheral blood. The receptors come from a middle-aged man with acute or convalescent COVID-19. The CDR3 runs from the conserved cysteine through the conserved F or W. D genes are given only for firm matches. The size entry is marked missing in some rows and otherwise reads once, few, many or a size class.

J: TRBJ1-6; size: .; D: .; V: TRBV1; DNA: TGCACCAGCAGCTCCCCTCCGGGACAGGGGCTCTGGGCCCTCCACTTT; CDR3: CTSSSPPGQGLWALHF
J: TRBJ1-6; size: few; D: TRBD1; V: TRBV5-1; DNA: TGCGCCAGCAGCTTGACAGGGGGTACCCTCCACTTT; CDR3: CASSLTGGTLHF
J: TRBJ2-3; size: .; D: TRBD1; V: TRBV5-4; DNA: TGTGCCAGCAGCAAGGACAGGGGAGGCACAGATACGCAGTATTTT; CDR3: CASSKDRGGTDTQYF
J: TRBJ2-7; size: few; D: .; V: TRBV7-2; DNA: TGTGCCAGCAGCTCGACGGGGGGCTTTCTTAGGAGCTCCTACGAGCAGTACTTC; CDR3: CASSSTGGFLRSSYEQYF
J: TRBJ1-6; size: .; D: .; V: TRBV2; DNA: TGTGCCAGCCGGACAGCCGATTATAATTCACCCCTCCACTTT; CDR3: CASRTADYNSPLHF
J: TRBJ2-5; size: .; D: .; V: TRBV24-1; DNA: TGTGCCACCAGTAATAACGTTGTCGGGGTCGGAGAGACCCAGTACTTC; CDR3: CATSNNVVGVGETQYF
J: TRBJ1-2; size: .; D: TRBD1; V: TRBV2; DNA: TGTGCCAGCACCCGGGACAGGGATAACTATGGCTACACCTTC; CDR3: CASTRDRDNYGYTF
J: TRBJ2-7; size: .; D: .; V: TRBV29-1; DNA: TGCAGCGTTATTGGGCAGGGAAGCTCCTACGAGCAGTACTTC; CDR3: CSVIGQGSSYEQYF
J: TRBJ2-1; size: .; D: TRBD2; V: TRBV11-2; DNA: TGTGCCAGCAGCTTTACTAGCGGGGGGGCCTCCAATGAGCAGTTCTTC; CDR3: CASSFTSGGASNEQFF
J: TRBJ2-7; size: .; D: TRBD2; V: TRBV4-2; DNA: TGTGCCAGCAGCGAAGAGGGTTTTCTAGCGGGGAACGAGCAGTACTTC; CDR3: CASSEEGFLAGNEQYF
J: TRBJ2-2; size: .; D: .; V: TRBV18; DNA: TGTGCCAGCTCCAGTAACCATCCTGGAGCGAACACCGGGGAGCTGTTTTTT; CDR3: CASSSNHPGANTGELFF
J: TRBJ1-2; size: .; D: TRBD1; V: TRBV12-3/TRBV12-4; DNA: TGTGCCAGCAGTGCCGGACAGGTCTATGGCTACACCTTC; CDR3: CASSAGQVYGYTF
J: TRBJ2-3; size: .; D: TRBD1; V: TRBV27; DNA: TGTGCCAGCAGTCAAAGACAGGGGACCACAGATACGCAGTATTTT; CDR3: CASSQRQGTTDTQYF
J: TRBJ2-1; size: .; D: TRBD2; V: TRBV4-1; DNA: TGCGCCAGCAGCCGCGCTAGCGGGGCCTACAATGAGCAGTTCTTC; CDR3: CASSRASGAYNEQFF
J: TRBJ2-3; size: once; D: .; V: TRBV7-2; DNA: TGTGCCAGCAGCCAGTCCGTAGCCGGTCTTACAGATACGCAGTATTTT; CDR3: CASSQSVAGLTDTQYF
J: TRBJ2-3; size: once; D: .; V: TRBV13; DNA: TGTGCCAGCAGCTTATGGGGGGGCACAGATACGCAGTATTTT; CDR3: CASSLWGGTDTQYF
J: TRBJ2-7; size: .; D: .; V: TRBV27; DNA: TGTGCCAGCAGTTTCAAACAGGGCTTCTACGAGCAGTACTTC; CDR3: CASSFKQGFYEQYF
J: TRBJ2-1; size: .; D: TRBD2; V: TRBV10-3; DNA: TGTGCCATCCGTCCCCTGGCGGGGGACTCCTACAATGAGCAGTTCTTC; CDR3: CAIRPLAGDSYNEQFF
J: TRBJ1-4; size: .; D: TRBD1; V: TRBV9; DNA: TGTGCCAGCAGCGTTGGGCCGGGACAGTTTAATGAAAAACTGTTTTTT; CDR3: CASSVGPGQFNEKLFF
J: TRBJ1-3; size: .; D: .; V: TRBV7-6; DNA: TGTGCCAGCAGCTTAGGGGAGGAAAACACCATATATTTT; CDR3: CASSLGEENTIYF
J: TRBJ1-2; size: .; D: TRBD1; V: TRBV29-1; DNA: TGCAGCGGCGGGTCAGGGGGCGGGCTCTATGGCTACACCTTC; CDR3: CSGGSGGGLYGYTF
J: TRBJ2-7; size: few; D: .; V: TRBV7-6; DNA: TGTGCCAGCAGCGCACGTCCGCGGGACGAGCAGTACTTC; CDR3: CASSARPRDEQYF
J: TRBJ2-7; size: .; D: TRBD1; V: TRBV4-1; DNA: TGCGCCAGCAGCCAAGACCGGGACAGGGACTACGAGCAGTACTTC; CDR3: CASSQDRDRDYEQYF
J: TRBJ2-7; size: .; D: .; V: TRBV10-3; DNA: TGTGCCATCAGTGAGGGGGAGTACGAGCAGTACTTC; CDR3: CAISEGEYEQYF
J: TRBJ2-3; size: .; D: TRBD1; V: TRBV15; DNA: TGTGCCACCAGCAGAGATCTGAGGGGGCCGCCTAGCACAGATACGCAGTATTTT; CDR3: CATSRDLRGPPSTDTQYF
J: TRBJ2-3; size: .; D: .; V: TRBV9; DNA: TGTGCCAGCAGCGTAGATGGAGGGACGGGCTACATCAGAGATACGCAGTATTTT; CDR3: CASSVDGGTGYIRDTQYF
J: TRBJ1-5; size: .; D: .; V: TRBV24-1; DNA: TGTGCCACCAGTGATGTGAGTGAGCCCCAGCATTTT; CDR3: CATSDVSEPQHF
J: TRBJ2-3; size: .; D: .; V: TRBV5-1; DNA: TGCGCCAGCAATAACGGGTGGAGCACAGATACGCAGTATTTT; CDR3: CASNNGWSTDTQYF
J: TRBJ1-5; size: .; D: TRBD1; V: TRBV2; DNA: TGTGCCAGCAGCAGGGGGCTTGCCAATCAGCCCCAGCATTTT; CDR3: CASSRGLANQPQHF